One sample yielded the 14 T cell receptor beta chains listed below, sequenced in a study of blood T cell repertoires in COVID-19. This table comes from immunoSEQ multiplex PCR, and its TCRdb copy is limited to in-frame clones, with some not included. The table records some 150,000 clones, roughly 84% of them present only once. The sample was peripheral blood. Receptors were obtained from a human donor with acute or convalescent COVID-19. The donor label of this sample is uncertain.

The rearrangement links TRBV24-1 to TRBJ2-5, with a tentative D call TRBD1 (5 bases). Trimming took 4 bases from V and 5 from J, leaving 25 bases between them. CDR1 is KGHDR and CDR2 is SFDVKD in the germline V gene. This CDR3 has 18 residues. CDR3 protein: CATSDTTAGNTVVETQYF. The DNA of the CDR3 is TGTGCCACCAGTGACACCACAGCAGGGAACACAGTTGTCGAGACCCAGTACTTC.

The gene calls are TRBV7-9 and TRBJ1-3; 12 nucleotides match TRBD1. After removal of 7 bases from V and 4 bases from J, the junction contained 8 bases not matched to a gene. The germline CDR1 and CDR2 sequences are SEHNR and FQNEAQ (reference sequence). The CDR3 totals 16 residues. The CDR3 loop reads CASTLGDRGRGNTIYF. CDR3 in DNA: TGTGCCAGCACCCTGGGGGACAGGGGGCGAGGAAACACCATATATTTT.

The chain employs TRBV29-1 and TRBJ1-2; tentatively, D is TRBD1 (6 bases). Germline CDR1 and CDR2: SQVTM and ANQGSEA. The CDR3 has 12 residues. V lost 6 bases to trimming and J lost 6 bases, with 14 bases between them. CDR3 protein: CSVTDRYNGYTF. CDR3 bases: TGCAGCGTAACCGACAGGTATAATGGCTACACCTTC.

The chain uses TRBV9 and TRBJ1-2; D is possibly TRBD1 (6 bases). Germline values: CDR1 SGDLS, CDR2 YYNGEE. This CDR3 is built from 15 residues. Trimming removed 3 bases from V and 4 bases from J, with 16 bases in between. The CDR3 sequence: CASSASQQGSYGYTF. CDR3 nucleotides: TGTGCCAGCAGCGCCTCTCAACAGGGCAGCTATGGCTACACCTTC.

The rearrangement joins TRBV9 to TRBJ2-3; 10 nucleotides agree with TRBD1. Germline V lookup: CDR1 SGDLS, CDR2 YYNGEE. The CDR3 has 17 residues. The ends lost 3 bases at V and 4 bases at J; junction bases unmatched: 11. The DNA for the CDR3 is TGTGCCAGCAGCGACCGGGACAGGGGTGAGTTCGCAGATACGCAGTATTTT. Its protein product is CASSDRDRGEFADTQYF.

This chain joins TRBV6-5 and TRBJ2-7; a weak D match, TRBD2 (6 bases). The germline V and J ends were trimmed by 7 bases and 5 bases, with 18 bases remaining between them. Germline loops: CDR1 MNHEY, CDR2 SVGAGI. There are 14 residues in the CDR3. CDR3 region: CASTEYGGTNEQYF. The CDR3 coding sequence is TGTGCCAGCACCGAATATGGAGGGACCAACGAGCAGTACTTC.

The chain recombines TRBV5-8 with TRBJ2-1, with 12 bases aligning to TRBD2. The trim removed 6 bases at V and 4 bases at J, leaving 5 bases unmatched. Germline CDR1 and CDR2: SGHTS and YDEGEE. The CDR3 has 15 amino acids. The CDR3: CASTLTSGRYNEQFF. For the CDR3, the DNA is TGTGCCAGCACCCTGACTAGCGGGAGATACAATGAGCAGTTCTTC.

The gene calls are TRBV28 and TRBJ1-5, with TRBD1 matching over 9 bases. Germline V gives CDR1 MDHEN, CDR2 SYDVKM. Trimming removed 4 bases from V and 4 bases from J; junction bases left unmatched: 8. The CDR3 is 16 residues long. CDR3 sequence: CASSSQQGAGNQPQHF. CDR3 nucleotide sequence: TGTGCCAGCAGTTCCCAACAGGGGGCCGGGAATCAGCCCCAGCATTTT.

The chain employs TRBV19 and TRBJ2-4; 16 nucleotides agree with TRBD2. The V gene end was trimmed by 6 bases and the J gene end by 0 bases; junction bases not matched to a gene: 8. Germline lookup yields CDR1 LNHDA and CDR2 SQIVND (reference sequence). The CDR3 loop spans 19 amino acids. CDR3 loop: CASSPGLAGGILAKNIQYF. CDR3 in DNA: TGTGCCAGTAGCCCGGGACTAGCGGGAGGGATTTTAGCCAAAAACATTCAGTACTTC. Complete variable domain (other parts from reference TRBV19 and TRBJ2-4): DGGITQSPKYLFRKEGQNVTLSCEQNLNHDAMYWYRQDPGQGLRLIYYSQIVNDFQKGDIAEGYSVSREKKESFPLTVTSAQKNPTAFYLCASSPGLAGGILAKNIQYFGAGTRLSVL.

This clone was seen just once. The chain uses TRBV3-1 (or the pseudogene TRBV3-2) and TRBJ1-5; D remains ambiguous. Trimming took off 0 bases at V and 7 bases at J, with 7 bases between the two ends. There are 13 residues in the CDR3. The germline gives CDR1 LGHDT, CDR2 YNNKEL (reference sequence). In nucleotides, the CDR3 is TGTGCCAGCAGCCAAGATCGACTGCAGCCCCAGCATTTT. Translated, it gives CASSQDRLQPQHF.

As regards this clone: The same CDR3 arises from other DNA sequences in this sample as well. The gene calls are TRBV19 and TRBJ1-6; 7 bases are shared with TRBD1. The CDR3 has 14 amino acids. V dropped 2 bases and J dropped 8; count of bases not matched to a gene: 3. From germline, CDR1 is LNHDA and CDR2 SQIVND (reference sequence). Written as DNA, the CDR3 is TGTGCCAGTAGTATAACAGGGGAGGATTCACCCCTCCACTTT. It encodes CASSITGEDSPLHF. Full variable domain (rest looked up from reference TRBV19 and TRBJ1-6): DGGITQSPKYLFRKEGQNVTLSCEQNLNHDAMYWYRQDPGQGLRLIYYSQIVNDFQKGDIAEGYSVSREKKESFPLTVTSAQKNPTAFYLCASSITGEDSPLHFGNGTRLTVT.

This sequence joins TRBV5-4 and TRBJ1-5, with D hard to call. The CDR3 sequence is 16 residues long. CDR1 and CDR2 from the germline V gene are SGHNT and YYREEE (reference sequence). The V end was cut by 1 base, the J end by 3 bases, with 14 bases between. DNA for the CDR3: TGTGCCAGCAGCTTGACCCCTCGGAGAGACAATCAGCCCCAGCATTTT. Translating it yields CASSLTPRRDNQPQHF.

This clone was counted a few times. The chain carries TRBV3-1 (or the pseudogene TRBV3-2) and TRBJ1-6; D unresolved. The CDR3 has 13 amino acids. Germline V gene sequence: CDR1 LGHDT, CDR2 YNNKEL (reference sequence). Trimming pared 10 bases from V and 9 bases from J, leaving 16 bases between. CDR3 DNA sequence: TGTGCCACCTCTCGGGAGCTTGGTTCACCCCTCCACTTT. Protein sequence: CATSRELGSPLHF.

The V and J genes are TRBV6-2 or TRBV6-3 and TRBJ2-2; maybe TRBD2 (6 bases). CDR1 is MNHEY, CDR2 SVGEGT, per germline. This CDR3 comprises 15 residues. V lost 4 bases, J lost 2 bases, and 11 bases lay in between. CDR3 nucleotides: TGTGCCAGCAGTTGGACCGGGACTAACACCGGGGAGCTGTTTTTT. This sequence encodes CASSWTGTNTGELFF.